Each of the 30 T cell receptor beta chains below was sequenced from the same sample in a study of T-cell memory formation after mild COVID-19. TCRdb fed the 5' RACE reads into MiXCR, producing one record per CDR3 protein. The table lists roughly 250,000 distinct CDR3 sequences, approximately 16% of them singletons. Sequencing used PBMCs or a T cell subset sorted from them (not recorded which). The receptors derive from a man younger than 35 who had mild COVID-19 (a few samples of this study predate the infection). Cell type and time point are not known.

There are a few counts of this clonotype. This chain joins TRBV7-9 and TRBJ1-1; D ambiguous. The length of the CDR3 is 13 residues. Germline V CDR1 and CDR2: SEHNR, FQNEAQ (reference sequence). V lost 5 bases and J lost 5, with 12 bases in between. The CDR3 reads CASSRRLDTEAFF. In DNA form, the CDR3 reads TGTGCCAGCAGCCGCAGATTGGATACTGAAGCTTTCTTT.

This clonotype came up many times. The chain carries TRBV5-1 and TRBJ1-2; D remains ambiguous. Trimming stripped 0 bases from V and 5 bases from J, with 11 bases between. Per the germline V gene, CDR1 is SGHRS and CDR2 is YFSETQ. The CDR3 runs 14 residues. The CDR3 DNA sequence: TGCGCCAGCAGCTTGGCCCAGGAGCAGTATGGCTACACCTTC. This translates into CASSLAQEQYGYTF.

The chain is built from TRBV4-1 and TRBJ2-6; D gene uncertain. CDR3 length: 17 amino acids. CDR1 MGHRA and CDR2 YSYEKL come from the germline V gene. V dropped 1 base and J dropped 4 bases, with 14 bases sitting between them. The CDR3 region has the DNA TGCGCCAGCAGCCAAGGGGCTGCTCGCTCCGGGGCCAACGTCCTGACTTTC. Protein product: CASSQGAARSGANVLTF.

This clonotype was found a few times. The chain has TRBV6-2 or TRBV6-3 and TRBJ1-5; a possible D gene is TRBD1 (5 bases). Germline V gene lookup returns CDR1 MNHEY and CDR2 SVGEGT. The length of the CDR3 is 18 residues. V was cut by 4 bases and J by 1 base, with 20 bases left in between. CDR3 residues: CASSSGLLAQTSNQPQHF. CDR3 bases: TGTGCCAGCAGTTCGGGACTCCTTGCCCAGACCAGCAATCAGCCCCAGCATTTT.

This clonotype was detected a few times. The chain recombines TRBV6-5 with TRBJ2-1; the D is unclear. Trimming shortened V by 2 bases and J by 2 bases, and 13 bases separated the two germline ends. The germline CDR1 and CDR2 sequences are MNHEY and SVGAGI. This CDR3 region has 16 residues. The CDR3 sequence: CASSYDTATPYNEQFF. In DNA, the CDR3 is TGTGCCAGCAGTTACGATACCGCAACCCCCTACAATGAGCAGTTCTTC.

This clonotype was counted only a few times. The rearrangement links TRBV3-1 to TRBJ2-2; 8 nucleotides align to TRBD2. After removal of 2 bases from V and 2 bases from J, the junction contained 1 base not matched to a gene. The CDR3 contains 15 residues. CDR1 and CDR2 from the germline V gene are LGHDT and YNNKEL (reference sequence). The CDR3 DNA follows: TGTGCCAGCAGCCAAAGCGGGGGCAACACCGGGGAGCTGTTTTTT. As protein: CASSQSGGNTGELFF.

The chain is built from TRBV9 and TRBJ2-5; D remains ambiguous. Germline lookup yields CDR1 SGDLS and CDR2 YYNGEE. Trimming removed 9 bases from V and 3 bases from J, with 12 bases in between. The CDR3 is made up of 12 amino acids. The CDR3 here is CATQKTKETQYF. For the CDR3, the DNA is TGTGCCACCCAGAAAACCAAAGAGACCCAGTACTTC.

This clonotype showed up just a few times. The CDR3 loop is CASSLTTNTEAFF. CDR3 DNA sequence: TGTGCCAGCAGCTTAACCACGAACACTGAAGCTTTCTTT. The chain carries TRBV7-3 and TRBJ1-1, with no clear D. V dropped 0 bases and J dropped 1 base, with 3 bases sitting between them. This CDR3 has 13 residues. Germline CDR1 SGHTA, CDR2 FQGTGA.

This clonotype was picked up a small number of times. The rearrangement uses TRBV7-2 and TRBJ1-1; D might be TRBD1 (5 bases). Trimming removed 1 base at V and 0 bases at J, with 12 bases between. Germline lookup yields CDR1 SGHTA and CDR2 FQGNSA. The length of the CDR3 is 16 residues. CDR3 loop: CASSLGGKGMNTEAFF. The CDR3 DNA is TGTGCCAGCAGCTTAGGGGGGAAGGGAATGAACACTGAAGCTTTCTTT.

The chain is built from TRBV12-3 or TRBV12-4 and TRBJ2-5; a weak D match, TRBD2 (7 bases). CDR3 length: 14 amino acids. Trimming took 3 bases from V and 4 from J, leaving 12 bases between them. Here the CDR3 DNA reads TGTGCCAGCAGTTTTGTCGGGGGGCCAGAGACCCAGTACTTC. It encodes CASSFVGGPETQYF.

The CDR3 is CASTRGQGVRMNTEAFF. The CDR3, as DNA: TGTGCCAGCACCCGAGGACAGGGAGTTCGCATGAACACTGAAGCTTTCTTT. The J gene is TRBJ1-1, the V gene TRBV6-2 or TRBV6-3; 8 nucleotides agree with TRBD1. The germline CDR1 and CDR2 sequences are MNHEY and SVGEGT. The length of the CDR3 is 17 residues. Trimming at V came to 7 bases and at J to 0 bases, leaving 13 bases not matched to a gene.

This clonotype was picked up a small number of times. The rearrangement uses TRBV5-6 and TRBJ2-3; a weak D match, TRBD2 (5 bases). This CDR3 is 12 amino acids long. Germline V CDR1 and CDR2: SGHDT, YYEEEE. V was cut by 4 bases and J by 10 bases, with 13 bases left in between. The CDR3 coding sequence is TGTGCCAGCAGCGTACGGGGTGGAGCGCAGTATTTT. Its translation: CASSVRGGAQYF.

In DNA form, the CDR3 reads TGTGCCAGCAGATCGACAGGAAAGGGGAACTATGGCTACACCTTC. It is translated as CASRSTGKGNYGYTF. The chain couples TRBV6-5 to TRBJ1-2, with D possibly TRBD1 on 6 matching bases. V was trimmed by 6 bases and J by 2 bases, leaving 16 bases between them. CDR1 is MNHEY, CDR2 SVGAGI, per germline. The length of the CDR3 is 15 residues.

The CDR3, as DNA: TGTGCCAGCAGTCATGCCCGGCACCAGGCGGGATTACGAGAGACCCAGTACTTC. This sequence encodes CASSHARHQAGLRETQYF. The J gene is TRBJ2-5, the V gene TRBV28; tentative D call: TRBD2 (6 bases). V was trimmed by 5 bases and J by 4 bases, leaving 26 bases between them. Germline CDR1 MDHEN, CDR2 SYDVKM. This CDR3 comprises 18 residues.

The chain has TRBV5-6 and TRBJ2-2; perhaps TRBD2 as D (6 bases). Germline V gene data show CDR1 as SGHDT and CDR2 as YYEEEE. CDR3 length: 16 residues. Trimming pared 2 bases from V and 0 bases from J, leaving 11 bases between. The CDR3 loop reads CASSFGGGANTGELFF. The CDR3 bases are TGTGCCAGCAGCTTCGGCGGAGGGGCGAACACCGGGGAGCTGTTTTTT.

This sequence joins TRBV5-1 and TRBJ2-2; D remains ambiguous. This CDR3 is built from 13 residues. V was clipped by 4 bases and J by 7 bases, with 11 bases between them. Looked up from germline, CDR1 is SGHRS and CDR2 is YFSETQ. This CDR3 is CASSRDANGELFF. CDR3 DNA sequence: TGCGCCAGCAGCCGTGACGCTAACGGGGAGCTGTTTTTT.

The chain recombines TRBV2 with TRBJ2-3; D remains unclear. The CDR3 covers 18 residues. V lost 2 bases and J 0 bases, leaving 18 bases between the germline ends. Germline CDR1 reads SNHLY; CDR2 reads FYNNEI. Here the CDR3 reads CASSESWPRKASTDTQYF. CDR3 coding DNA: TGTGCCAGCAGTGAATCATGGCCCCGGAAGGCTAGCACAGATACGCAGTATTTT.

This rearrangement joins TRBV5-6 to TRBJ1-1, with no clear D. Germline CDR1 reads SGHDT; CDR2 reads YYEEEE. Trimming left V 2 bases short and J 5 bases short, with 4 bases between. The CDR3 has 11 residues. The CDR3 DNA sequence: TGTGCCAGCAGCTTCTGGACTGAAGCTTTCTTT. Translation: CASSFWTEAFF.

The CDR3 is CSLFGLGQYNEQFF. As DNA, the CDR3 is TGCAGCCTCTTTGGGCTAGGTCAGTACAATGAGCAGTTCTTC. V and J are TRBV20-1 and TRBJ2-1, with D unclear. Germline V CDR1 and CDR2: DFQATT, SNEGSKA (reference sequence). This CDR3 is built from 14 residues.

This clonotype has just a few counts. The chain employs TRBV20-1 and TRBJ2-3; TRBD2 is a possible D gene (5 bases). CDR3 size: 12 residues. Germline lookup yields CDR1 DFQATT and CDR2 SNEGSKA (reference sequence). V was cut by 6 bases and J by 0 bases, with 7 bases left in between. The CDR3 sequence: CSASGSTDTQYF. CDR3 nucleotides: TGCAGTGCGTCGGGGAGCACAGATACGCAGTATTTT.

This clonotype was counted a few times. The chain uses TRBV4-1 and TRBJ2-5; maybe TRBD2 (6 bases). Trimming stripped 5 bases from V and 2 bases from J, with 21 bases between. CDR1 is MGHRA and CDR2 is YSYEKL in the germline V gene. CDR3 length equals 17 residues. The CDR3 nucleotides read TGCGCCAGCAGCGGCCGCCCGACGACGGGGGAACAAGAGACCCAGTACTTC. As protein: CASSGRPTTGEQETQYF.

This clonotype showed up just a few times. The gene calls are TRBV5-1 and TRBJ2-7, with D possibly being TRBD1 (6 bases). The V end lost 4 bases, the J end lost 1 base, and 12 bases lay between the germline ends. The CDR3 totals 14 residues. Germline V gives CDR1 SGHRS, CDR2 YFSETQ. The DNA for the CDR3 is TGCGCCAGCAGCCCAGGGACAACATCCTACGAGCAGTACGTC. Translation: CASSPGTTSYEQYV.

The chain recombines TRBV20-1 with TRBJ1-2, with no clear D. Trimming removed 2 bases from V and 4 bases from J, with 14 bases in between. This CDR3 comprises 14 residues. Germline V CDR1 and CDR2: DFQATT, SNEGSKA (reference sequence). Written as DNA, the CDR3 is TGCAGTGCTAGACCCCCCGGTCTCCCCTATGGCTACACCTTC. Translated: CSARPPGLPYGYTF.

This chain joins TRBV19 and TRBJ2-1; tentatively, D is TRBD1 (6 bases). CDR1 is LNHDA and CDR2 is SQIVND in the germline V gene (reference sequence). The CDR3 length is 15 residues. Trimming took 1 base from V and 4 from J, leaving 11 bases between them. CDR3 sequence reads: CASSIAWTVYNEQFF. CDR3 nucleotide sequence: TGTGCCAGTAGTATAGCTTGGACAGTATACAATGAGCAGTTCTTC.

This chain joins TRBV7-2 and TRBJ2-1; maybe TRBD1 (6 bases). Germline V lookup: CDR1 SGHTA, CDR2 FQGNSA. CDR3 length: 13 amino acids. Trimming removed 5 bases from V and 10 bases from J, with 15 bases in between. The CDR3 protein is CASSADRNREQFF. Written as DNA, the CDR3 is TGTGCCAGCAGCGCAGACAGGAACAGGGAGCAGTTCTTC.

Many counts were recorded for this clonotype. The chain recombines TRBV7-8 with TRBJ2-1; TRBD2 agrees at 7 bases. This CDR3 is built from 16 residues. Germline V gene data show CDR1 as SGHVS and CDR2 as FQNEAQ. V trimming: 5 bases; J trimming: 0 bases; junction bases outside the gene matches: 7. The CDR3 DNA is TGTGCCAGCAGCCCTAGACCGGGGGGCTCCTACAATGAGCAGTTCTTC. Protein sequence: CASSPRPGGSYNEQFF.

This clonotype was observed many times. CDR3 in amino acids: CASSLNRDEQFF. In DNA, the CDR3 is TGTGCCAGCAGCTTAAACAGGGATGAGCAGTTCTTC. The chain recombines TRBV7-2 with TRBJ2-1; tentatively, D is TRBD1 (6 bases). Germline CDR1 and CDR2: SGHTA and FQGNSA. The CDR3 is 12 residues long. Trimming left V 2 bases short and J 8 bases short, with 7 bases between.

This clonotype was observed a few times. The chain has TRBV7-3 and TRBJ1-2, with 8 nucleotides matching TRBD1. The junction had 3 bases not matched to a gene; V was cut back by 6 bases and J by 6 bases. Germline V gene sequence: CDR1 SGHTA, CDR2 FQGTGA. The CDR3 runs 12 residues. The CDR3 region has the DNA TGTGCCAGCAGGAAGACAGGGGATGGCTACACCTTC. This gives the protein CASRKTGDGYTF.

This clonotype was seen a few times. This chain links TRBV20-1 with TRBJ2-6; D ambiguous. Germline lookup yields CDR1 DFQATT and CDR2 SNEGSKA (reference sequence). The V and J ends lost 0 bases and 0 bases respectively, with 24 bases between them. This CDR3 is built from 21 residues. DNA of the CDR3: TGCAGTGCTAGAGAAAACCCGTTCTTCTGGGGAACGGACTCTGGGGCCAACGTCCTGACTTTC. The encoded protein is CSARENPFFWGTDSGANVLTF.

This clonotype was found a few times. V is TRBV6-2 or TRBV6-3 and J is TRBJ1-2; D is unresolved. Trimming took 3 bases from V and 8 from J, leaving 7 bases between them. Germline V gene sequence: CDR1 MNHEY, CDR2 SVGEGT. This CDR3 is 11 amino acids long. Written as DNA, the CDR3 is TGTGCCAGCAGTTATCTGAGAGGCTACACCTTC. This sequence encodes CASSYLRGYTF.